One and the same sample provided the 17 T cell receptor beta chains below, sequenced in a study of T cells in Graves' hyperthyroidism and ophthalmopathy. From RNA transcripts, TCR beta CDR3 regions were amplified. In the first-round RT-PCR of the TCR CDR3, the HTBI primer set was used. TCRdb fed the multiplex PCR reads into MiXCR, producing one record per CDR3 protein. Of roughly 380,000 distinct CDR3 sequences listed, over 15% are singletons. Material for sequencing was blood. The source is a woman aged 40 to 50 with Graves' ophthalmopathy.

This clonotype has at least ten counts. The chain uses TRBV6-5 and TRBJ2-5; 7 bases match TRBD2. Looked up from germline, CDR1 is MNHEY and CDR2 is SVGAGI. V shed 1 base, J shed 6 bases, and the junction held 2 bases outside the gene matches. This CDR3 is built from 13 residues. The chain's CDR3 is CASSYWEGKTQYF. The DNA of the CDR3 is TGTGCCAGCAGTTACTGGGAGGGGAAGACCCAGTACTTC.

This clonotype was seen at least ten times. V and J are TRBV6-5 and TRBJ1-1; D gene uncertain. The CDR3 is 16 amino acids. In germline, CDR1 is MNHEY, CDR2 SVGAGI. Between the trimmed V and J ends, which lost 0 bases and 1 base, there was a span of 12 bases. The CDR3 loop reads CASSYSILVRNTEAFF. The CDR3 bases are TGTGCCAGCAGTTACTCGATTCTGGTTAGGAACACTGAAGCTTTCTTT.

This clonotype was detected many times. The chain carries TRBV7-9 and TRBJ1-2; 8 nucleotides line up with TRBD1. CDR1 and CDR2 from the germline V gene are SEHNR and FQNEAQ (reference sequence). The CDR3 spans 15 residues. The trim removed 2 bases at V and 4 bases at J, leaving 6 bases unmatched. This chain's CDR3 is CASSLPGQAIYGYTF. The CDR3 nucleotides are TGTGCCAGCAGCTTACCGGGACAGGCAATCTATGGCTACACCTTC.

This chain links TRBV4-1 with TRBJ2-7; the D gene is possibly TRBD2 (6 bases). This CDR3 contains 15 residues. V dropped 4 bases and J dropped 7 bases, with 20 bases sitting between them. CDR1 is MGHRA, CDR2 YSYEKL, per germline. CDR3 sequence (DNA): TGCGCCAGCAGCCTCGTCTTTAGCGGTGATATGGAGCAGTACTTC. This translates into CASSLVFSGDMEQYF.

At least ten counts were recorded for this clonotype. The chain recombines TRBV30 with TRBJ2-7; 10 nucleotides match TRBD2. The CDR3 contains 16 residues. From germline, CDR1 is GTSNPN and CDR2 SVGIG (reference sequence). V lost 0 bases, J lost 7 bases, and 12 bases stayed unmatched. CDR3 amino acids: CAWSVLGLAGGREQYF. The CDR3 DNA reads as TGTGCCTGGAGTGTACTAGGATTAGCGGGAGGCCGAGAGCAGTACTTC.

This clonotype was picked up many times. The chain is built from TRBV29-1 and TRBJ1-1, with TRBD1 matching 8 bases. From germline, CDR1 is SQVTM and CDR2 ANQGSEA. The CDR3 has 13 residues. V shed 3 bases, J shed 3 bases, and the junction held 3 bases outside the gene matches. The CDR3 DNA is TGCAGCGTTGACAGGGGGCCACACACTGAAGCTTTCTTT. It translates to CSVDRGPHTEAFF.

This clonotype has a count of ten or more. The chain recombines TRBV24-1 with TRBJ2-2, with 8 bases matching TRBD1. The CDR3 runs 16 residues. With V trimmed by 0 bases and J by 2 bases, 1 base remained unmatched. The germline V gene encodes CDR1 KGHDR and CDR2 SFDVKD. CDR3 protein: CATSDLGQGNTGELFF. In DNA, the CDR3 is TGTGCCACCAGTGATTTGGGACAGGGAAACACCGGGGAGCTGTTTTTT.

This clonotype has at least ten counts. This chain joins TRBV30 and TRBJ1-1; D is unresolved. The CDR3 runs to 11 residues. Germline V lookup: CDR1 GTSNPN, CDR2 SVGIG (reference sequence). V lost 2 bases and J 5 bases, leaving 6 bases between the germline ends. CDR3 loop: CAWSSKTEAFF. Written as DNA, the CDR3 is TGTGCCTGGAGTAGTAAGACTGAAGCTTTCTTT.

The sample holds many counts of this clonotype. The chain couples TRBV6-1 to TRBJ2-2; D remains ambiguous. From germline, CDR1 is MNHNS and CDR2 SASEGT. V lost 6 bases to trimming and J lost 7 bases, with 9 bases between them. The CDR3 loop spans 12 amino acids. CDR3 residues: CASRNPNGELFF. The CDR3 bases are TGTGCCAGCAGAAACCCAAACGGGGAGCTGTTTTTT.

This clonotype has at least ten counts. V usage is TRBV30 and J usage is TRBJ1-2, with a tentative D call TRBD1 (5 bases). Germline loops: CDR1 GTSNPN, CDR2 SVGIG (reference sequence). Trimming removed 8 bases from V and 4 bases from J, with 14 bases in between. There are 12 residues in the CDR3. The CDR3 loop reads CAAEPGPYGYTF. The CDR3 DNA follows: TGTGCCGCTGAACCGGGACCCTATGGCTACACCTTC.

Ten or more counts support this clonotype. V and J are TRBV20-1 and TRBJ1-2, with D possibly matching TRBD1 (5 bases). V gave up 4 bases and J gave up 4 bases, with 13 bases separating them. CDR3 size: 13 residues. CDR1 is DFQATT, CDR2 SNEGSKA, per germline (reference sequence). Written as DNA, the CDR3 is TGCAGTGCTATCCAGGGCCGCTCCTATGGCTACACCTTC. Translating gives CSAIQGRSYGYTF.

The CDR3 nucleotides read TGTGCCAGCAGCGAAGGGCCCGGGACAGGGAGGAACATTCAGTACTTC. Translating it yields CASSEGPGTGRNIQYF. This sequence joins TRBV11-2 and TRBJ2-4; 9 nucleotides line up with TRBD1. V lost 5 bases to trimming and J lost 7 bases; unmatched junction nucleotides: 12. CDR1 is SGHAT, CDR2 FQNNGV, per germline. The CDR3 has 16 amino acids.

This clonotype was seen many times. This chain connects TRBV7-2 to TRBJ2-5; 8 positions agree with TRBD1. Germline-derived CDR1 and CDR2 are SGHTA and FQGNSA. The CDR3 is made up of 16 amino acids. Trimming at V came to 1 base and at J to 6 bases, leaving 10 bases not matched to a gene. The CDR3 reads CASSLGGRGHQQTQYF. CDR3 coding DNA: TGTGCCAGCAGCTTAGGAGGCAGGGGGCATCAACAGACCCAGTACTTC. The complete variable domain, with remaining parts taken from reference TRBV7-2 and TRBJ2-5, reads GAGVSQSPSNKVTEKGKDVELRCDPISGHTALYWYRQSLGQGLEFLIYFQGNSAPDKSGLPSDRFSAERTGGSVSTLTIQRTQQEDSAVYLCASSLGGRGHQQTQYFGPGTRLLVL.

The V call is TRBV28, the J call TRBJ2-7; D not resolved. Germline V gene lookup returns CDR1 MDHEN and CDR2 SYDVKM. V gave up 10 bases and J gave up 2 bases, with 12 bases separating them. The CDR3 loop spans 12 amino acids. The CDR3 reads CATADPTYEQYF. As DNA, the CDR3 is TGTGCCACCGCCGATCCGACCTACGAGCAGTACTTC.

This clonotype was seen repeatedly, ten times or more. The chain uses TRBV29-1 and TRBJ2-7, with TRBD2 matching over 8 bases. There are 14 residues in the CDR3. Losses at the gene ends were 3 bases for V and 5 bases for J; bases not matched to a gene: 9. Germline loops: CDR1 SQVTM, CDR2 ANQGSEA. CDR3 sequence reads: CSVDAGGTRNEQYF. Written as DNA, the CDR3 is TGCAGCGTTGACGCGGGAGGCACCCGCAACGAGCAGTACTTC.

This clonotype was recorded many times. The rearrangement joins TRBV28 to TRBJ1-5, with no clear D. Trimming removed 3 bases at V and 1 base at J, with 13 bases between. The CDR3 spans 16 residues. Germline loops: CDR1 MDHEN, CDR2 SYDVKM. CDR3 residues: CASSLGVRKSNQPQHF. CDR3 nucleotides: TGTGCCAGCAGTTTGGGCGTTCGGAAGAGCAATCAGCCCCAGCATTTT.

This clonotype was seen ten or more times. The chain has TRBV28 and TRBJ1-2; possible D gene TRBD1, 5 bases. The CDR3 is made up of 13 amino acids. Germline loops: CDR1 MDHEN, CDR2 SYDVKM. V lost 4 bases and J 3 bases, leaving 9 bases between the germline ends. The CDR3 here is CASSWPRDYGYTF. DNA for the CDR3: TGTGCCAGCAGTTGGCCCAGGGACTATGGCTACACCTTC.